Here is one TCR beta chain with its context. This clone was observed a handful of times. Its antigen is unknown. No base quality information exists; no much larger clone differs at one position. This specimen comes from a study of T cells after somatic rescue of genetic block (dated by TCRdb to the early 2020s). Regarding the research as a whole: What the study looked at was long-term robustness, specifically in a T-cell system that came about through somatic rescue of a genetic block in T-cell development.

Trimming accounts for 11 bases at V and 4 bases at J, while the number of junction bases matched to no gene is 5. From cysteine to phenylalanine, the CDR3 is 13 amino acids long. The CDR3 DNA has 39 bases and is translated from base 1. Taken from the germline V gene, the CDR1 and CDR2 loops are MNHEY and SVGAGI. The library was generated by the immunoSEQ multiplex PCR assay. TCRdb provides this immuneACCESS table in a form limited to in-frame rearrangements. Some clones are lacking; in checked studies, under half of them reflect an unresolved V gene, and why the rest are absent is not known. The table for this sample lists over 14,000 clones; about two thirds of them were counted only once. The ten largest clones capture 13% to 15% of the sample.

The receptor comes from a boy between 5 and 17 years old. The rearrangement combines TRBV6-5 with TRBJ2-1; 10 junctional bases match TRBD2. Sequenced input: peripheral blood mononuclear cells (PBMCs). The DNA sequence reads TGTGCCTCCTCGACTAGCGGGTACAATGAGCAGTTCTTC. Its product reads: CASSTSGYNEQFF.